One T cell receptor (beta chain) is described in this entry. These data belong to a study of human T cells and chemical hapten exposure. Each cDNA molecule in the library carried unique molecular identifiers. TCRdb independently ran MiXCR on the RACE reads; one entry per CDR3 protein. The sample holds 95,000 or so distinct CDR3 sequences, around 10% seen once. The time point was: patch test 2, 6 weeks after DPC sensitization. Treatment defined: therapeutic diphenylcyclopropenone sensitization with weekly scalp DPC. Researchers sampled blood before each patch test went on. The sequenced sample was whole blood, obtained in connection with sensitization to the hapten diphenylcyclopropenone (DPC). The sequence was obtained from a woman in her thirties or forties with alopecia areata. Some clones in this sample may be carry-over from other donors' samples.

CDR3 bases: TGCAGCGTTCGACAGGGGGAAGCTGAAGCTTTCTTT. This encodes CSVRQGEAEAFF. The chain has TRBV29-1 and TRBJ1-1; TRBD1 agrees at 9 bases. The J segment lost 6 bases and the V segment lost 5 bases, leaving 4 bases of the junction unmatched. The CDR3 extends over 12 amino acids. Germline values: CDR1 SQVTM, CDR2 ANQGSEA.